The clone carrying this T cell receptor beta chain was detected only once. Reverse transcription of roughly 0.5 to 1 ug RNA was carried out with random hexamers. Amplification of TCR beta CDR3 used immunoSEQ multiplex PCR across 54 Vbeta and 13 Jbeta. MiXCR was run by TCRdb on the immunoSEQ multiplex PCR reads, yielding one entry per CDR3 protein. The sample yields around 300,000 distinct CDR3 sequences, approximately 90% seen once. The V end was cut by 0 bases, the J end by 13 bases, with 13 bases between. Germline CDR1 is SGHTA and CDR2 is FQGNSA. The CDR3 runs 13 residues. This sample was included in a study of CD8 T cells in Susac syndrome.

Source material: CD8+ T cells from PBMCs. The TCR sequence derives from a human donor with multiple sclerosis. The chain has TRBV7-2 and TRBJ2-1; D is perhaps TRBD2 (6 bases). The CDR3 loop reads CASSLAGGTPQFF. CDR3 bases: TGTGCCAGCAGCTTAGCTGGCGGGACCCCCCAGTTCTTC.